These T cell receptor beta chains were read from a single sample in a study of T cells after yellow fever vaccination. A single record per CDR3 protein comes from TCRdb applying MiXCR to the 5' RACE reads. The data hold 400,000 or so distinct CDR3 sequences, with about 19% observed a single time. The material sequenced was PBMCs, taken before the yellow fever booster vaccination. These receptors were obtained from a man aged 18 to 29 who received the YFV17D yellow fever vaccine. Each CDR3 is given with its conserved first and last residue. D genes are given only for firm matches. A clone size is listed for some rows: how often the clone was seen (once, few, many), or a class if it is expanded.

J | length | D | V | size | DNA | CDR3
TRBJ2-5 | 12 | NA | TRBV7-2 | NA | TGTGCCACCAGCCGGGGGGCGGAGACCCAGTACTTC | CATSRGAETQYF
TRBJ2-5 | 14 | NA | TRBV5-1 | NA | TGCGCCAGCAGCTTGGGGGGACTTCTCGGGACCCAGTACTTC | CASSLGGLLGTQYF
TRBJ1-5 | 17 | TRBD1 | TRBV4-1 | few | TGCGCCAGCAGCCAAGACCCGCCGGGACAGGGCTACCAGCCCCAGCATTTT | CASSQDPPGQGYQPQHF
TRBJ2-1 | 12 | NA | TRBV12-3/TRBV12-4 | NA | TGTGCCAGCAGTAAGATCTACAATGAGCAGTTCTTC | CASSKIYNEQFF
TRBJ2-3 | 15 | TRBD1 | TRBV2 | NA | TGTGCCAGCAGTGCGCGGGACAGGGGGACAGATACGCAGTATTTT | CASSARDRGTDTQYF
TRBJ1-2 | 12 | NA | TRBV20-1 | few | TGCAGTGCTGTCAGACAGGACCATGGCTACACCTTC | CSAVRQDHGYTF
TRBJ1-2 | 18 | NA | TRBV7-9 | few | TGTGCCAGCAGCTTCGTCCGGGACCTCCGCGGTGGGTATCGAGGCTACACCTTC | CASSFVRDLRGGYRGYTF
TRBJ2-4 | 15 | TRBD2 | TRBV7-2 | many | TGTGCCAGCAGCTTACCTAGCGGGGGTTCATACATTCAGTACTTC | CASSLPSGGSYIQYF
TRBJ1-2 | 14 | TRBD1 | TRBV7-2 | few | TGTGCCAGCACCGACAGGGGCGCGAACTATGGCTACACCTTC | CASTDRGANYGYTF
TRBJ1-2 | 12 | TRBD1 | TRBV11-1 | few | TGTGCCAGCAGTACAGGGGACTATGGCTACACCTTC | CASSTGDYGYTF
TRBJ2-1 | 15 | NA | TRBV15 | NA | TGTGCCACTAATAACCGACAGAACGGGCACGATGAGCAGTTCTTC | CATNNRQNGHDEQFF
TRBJ2-5 | 16 | TRBD1 | TRBV7-6 | few | TGTGCCAGCAGCTTACGACCAGGGGGCGCGGGGGAGACCCAGTACTTC | CASSLRPGGAGETQYF
TRBJ1-1 | 15 | NA | TRBV11-2 | NA | TGTGCCAGCAGCTTAGCCCCTACCATGAACACTGAAGCTTTCTTT | CASSLAPTMNTEAFF
TRBJ1-2 | 14 | NA | TRBV6-1 | few | TGTGCCAGCAGTGAACAGGGATCCCCTTATGGCTACACCTTC | CASSEQGSPYGYTF
TRBJ2-5 | 16 | TRBD1 | TRBV9 | many | TGTGCCAGCAGCGTCTCCCCCCGGGACAGGCGGGAGACCCAGTACTTC | CASSVSPRDRRETQYF
TRBJ2-3 | 13 | NA | TRBV5-5 | many | TGTGCCAGCAGCTTCCTTTTCACAGATACGCAGTATTTT | CASSFLFTDTQYF
TRBJ2-5 | 12 | NA | TRBV7-8 | few | TGTGCCACCCGAGGACCTATGGAGACCCAGTACTTC | CATRGPMETQYF
TRBJ2-3 | 15 | NA | TRBV20-1 | many | TGCAGTGCTAGCGGGGAGTATTACGGGACAGATACGCAGTATTTT | CSASGEYYGTDTQYF
TRBJ1-3 | 14 | NA | TRBV28 | few | TGTGCCAGCAGTTTTCCGGGGCGGGGAAACACCATATATTTT | CASSFPGRGNTIYF
TRBJ1-2 | 12 | NA | TRBV25-1 | NA | TGTGCCAGCTGGTGGGGTGACTATGGCTACACCTTC | CASWWGDYGYTF
TRBJ2-2 | 17 | TRBD2 | TRBV9 | NA | TGTGCCAGCAGCCCCCGAGGGGCGGGGGGATTCACCGGGGAGCTGTTTTTT | CASSPRGAGGFTGELFF
TRBJ2-7 | 11 | NA | TRBV20-1 | NA | TGCAGTGCCTACGACAGGAACGAGCAGTACTTC | CSAYDRNEQYF
TRBJ1-1 | 15 | TRBD1 | TRBV4-2 | NA | TGTGCCAGCAGCCCCCACAGGGGTATGAACACTGAAGCTTTCTTT | CASSPHRGMNTEAFF
TRBJ2-5 | 19 | TRBD2 | TRBV5-1 | NA | TGCGCCAGCAGCTCAAGCGGGGGGGCGGGTCGTGGTCAGCAAGAGACCCAGTACTTC | CASSSSGGAGRGQQETQYF
TRBJ1-2 | 15 | NA | TRBV29-1 | NA | TGCAGCGTTGAAGCCGCGGGAATGGGTCGCTATGGCTACACCTTC | CSVEAAGMGRYGYTF
TRBJ1-5 | 15 | NA | TRBV6-5 | few | TGTGCCAGCAGGCAAGCATACAGCAGCAATCAGCCCCAGCATTTT | CASRQAYSSNQPQHF
TRBJ2-2 | 15 | NA | TRBV7-9 | few | TGTGCCAGCAGCTTAGTTCAATTGAACACCGGGGAGCTGTTTTTT | CASSLVQLNTGELFF